This TCR beta chain was identified during a study of Graves' ophthalmopathy and Graves' hyperthyroidism. RNA transcripts were the template, and TCR beta CDR3 regions were amplified from them. An opening RT-PCR round employed HTBI primers and preceded a second-round multiplex PCR. TCRdb reprocessed the multiplex PCR reads via MiXCR and lists one record per CDR3 protein. The sample records a few hundred thousand distinct CDR3 sequences, 15% being singletons. Cases classed as stable hyperthyroidism had no ophthalmopathy within 18 months of follow-up. In the case of this clonotype: A junction boundary mismatches the germline segment, possibly from a read error.

The CDR3 spans 13 residues. The TCR comes from a woman between 18 and 29 years old with stable Graves' hyperthyroidism. V usage is TRBV12-3 or TRBV12-4 and J usage is TRBJ1-5; D gene ambiguous. Sequenced sample: peripheral blood. CDR3 DNA: TGTGCCAGCAGGTCAGATAGCAATCAGCCCCAGCGTTTT. Its translation is CASRSDSNQPQRF.